This passage covers 20 T cell receptor beta chains from one sample sequenced in a study of T cell responses to AZD1222 COVID-19 vaccine. Sequencing used immunoSEQ multiplex PCR; TCRdb keeps in-frame clones, though not all of them. The table records roughly 200,000 clones, 90% to 95% of them present only once. The sample was peripheral blood, taken 28 days after the second dose of the MenACWY control vaccine. These receptors were taken from an adult who received the MenACWY meningococcal vaccine as a control.

This chain links TRBV4-2 with TRBJ1-2; no reliable D call. V lost 0 bases, J lost 2 bases, and 7 bases lay in between. CDR3 length: 14 amino acids. Germline CDR1 is LGHNA and CDR2 is YNFKEQ. CDR3 amino acids: CASSQDQLNYGYTF. The DNA for the CDR3 is TGTGCCAGCAGCCAAGATCAGCTCAACTATGGCTACACCTTC.

V usage is TRBV6-5 and J usage is TRBJ1-1; possibly TRBD1 for D (5 bases). The CDR3 runs to 15 residues. With 2 bases removed from V and 1 base from J, the gap between germline ends came to 11 bases. Germline CDR1 is MNHEY and CDR2 is SVGAGI. The DNA of the CDR3 is TGTGCCAGCAGTTACGAGGCAGGGACGAACACTGAAGCTTTCTTT. This gives the protein CASSYEAGTNTEAFF.

This chain uses TRBV15 with TRBJ1-1; 7 positions match TRBD1. The ends lost 2 bases at V and 4 bases at J; junction bases unmatched: 4. Germline CDR1 reads LNHNV; CDR2 reads YYDKDF (reference sequence). This CDR3 is built from 14 residues. The CDR3 loop reads CATSRLHRGTEAFF. The CDR3 DNA reads as TGTGCCACCAGCAGACTCCACAGGGGCACTGAAGCTTTCTTT.

This sequence joins TRBV6-5 and TRBJ2-3; unclear D gene. Trimming left V 6 bases short and J 4 bases short, with 17 bases between. The CDR3 contains 15 residues. Germline V lookup: CDR1 MNHEY, CDR2 SVGAGI. DNA of the CDR3: TGTGCCAGCAGGACGCGGTTATTAGTGCCAGATACGCAGTATTTT. Translated, it gives CASRTRLLVPDTQYF.

This chain uses TRBV5-6 with TRBJ2-2, with D hard to call. Germline assignment: CDR1 SGHDT and CDR2 YYEEEE. This CDR3 contains 13 residues. V lost 6 bases, J lost 1 base, and 7 bases lay in between. The DNA for the CDR3 is TGTGCCAGCAACTGGGGGAACACCGGGGAGCTGTTTTTT. It is translated as CASNWGNTGELFF.

V is TRBV12-3 or TRBV12-4 and J is TRBJ2-7, with unresolved D. The CDR3 contains 11 residues. Trimming shortened V by 5 bases and J by 4 bases, and 6 bases separated the two germline ends. The CDR3 DNA is TGTGCCAGCAGTCCAGCATACGAGCAGTACTTC. It yields the protein CASSPAYEQYF.

The chain uses TRBV7-3 and TRBJ1-6; the match to TRBD1 covers 10 bases. CDR3 size: 19 residues. With V trimmed by 2 bases and J by 7 bases, 14 bases remained unmatched. The germline V gene encodes CDR1 SGHTA and CDR2 FQGTGA. The CDR3 nucleotides are TGTGCCAGCAGCTTAGGCCCTCATCTCAGACAGGGGGCGAATTCACCCCTCCACTTT. Translating it yields CASSLGPHLRQGANSPLHF.

The chain links TRBV4-1 to TRBJ2-1, with 15 bases matching TRBD2. Looked up from germline, CDR1 is MGHRA and CDR2 is YSYEKL. CDR3 length: 18 residues. Trimming removed 5 bases from V and 4 bases from J; junction bases left unmatched: 9. The CDR3 region is CASSLGLAGGSRYNEQFF. CDR3 DNA: TGCGCCAGCAGCTTGGGACTAGCGGGGGGCAGTAGGTACAATGAGCAGTTCTTC.

V gene TRBV27 combines with J gene TRBJ1-3, with a tentative D call TRBD1 (5 bases). Germline V lookup: CDR1 MNHEY, CDR2 SMNVEV (reference sequence). This CDR3 spans 16 amino acids. V was shortened by 5 bases and J by 0 bases, with 14 bases between the two germline ends. The CDR3 loop reads CASSTLGPLSGNTIYF. The CDR3, as DNA: TGTGCCAGCAGTACACTGGGACCGCTCTCTGGAAACACCATATATTTT.

The J gene is TRBJ2-7, the V gene TRBV5-8; D possibly uses TRBD1 or TRBD2 (5 bases each). There are 13 residues in the CDR3. Trimming took 1 base from V and 4 from J, leaving 9 bases between them. CDR1 SGHTS and CDR2 YDEGEE come from the germline V gene. The CDR3 region is CASSLSEGYEQYF. Written as DNA, the CDR3 is TGTGCCAGCAGCTTGAGTGAGGGGTACGAGCAGTACTTC.

The chain joins TRBV10-3 to TRBJ1-2; D is uncertain. Germline assignment: CDR1 ENHRY and CDR2 SYGVKD. The CDR3 runs 13 residues. V dropped 2 bases and J dropped 8 bases, with 12 bases sitting between them. The CDR3 DNA reads TGTGCCATCAGTGAGGAGGGTCGTTGGGGCTACACCTTC. Encoded protein: CAISEEGRWGYTF.

The V gene is TRBV3-1 (or the pseudogene TRBV3-2), the J gene TRBJ1-2; D may be TRBD1 (6 bases). Germline CDR1 LGHDT, CDR2 YNNKEL (reference sequence). V was trimmed by 4 bases and J by 0 bases, leaving 12 bases between them. CDR3 size: 15 residues. CDR3 nucleotides: TGTGCCAGCAGCCGGTCAGGGGCGTCTAACTATGGCTACACCTTC. Its translation: CASSRSGASNYGYTF.

This chain joins TRBV12-3 or TRBV12-4 and TRBJ1-1; no clear D. The V end was cut by 3 bases, the J end by 4 bases, with 9 bases between. The CDR3 spans 13 residues. CDR3: CASSLEWSTEAFF. CDR3 coding DNA: TGTGCCAGCAGTTTGGAGTGGAGCACTGAAGCTTTCTTT.

The V call is TRBV4-2, the J call TRBJ2-6, with TRBD1 as a possible D gene (5 bases). V gave up 0 bases and J gave up 0 bases, with 6 bases separating them. The CDR3 extends over 16 amino acids. Germline-derived CDR1 and CDR2 are LGHNA and YNFKEQ. CDR3 amino acids: CASSQDRGSGANVLTF. The CDR3 DNA reads TGTGCCAGCAGCCAAGATAGGGGCTCTGGGGCCAACGTCCTGACTTTC.

The chain combines TRBV30 with TRBJ2-5; 12 bases match TRBD1. V was clipped by 1 base and J by 5 bases; unmatched bases: 2. Looked up from germline, CDR1 is GTSNPN and CDR2 is SVGIG (reference sequence). CDR3 length equals 14 residues. CDR3 residues: CAWSGDRGRETQYF. The CDR3 DNA reads TGTGCCTGGAGTGGGGACAGGGGGCGCGAGACCCAGTACTTC.

The chain links TRBV5-1 to TRBJ1-6; 8 bases agree with TRBD1. The V and J ends lost 0 bases and 6 bases, in that order; junction bases with no gene match: 5. In germline, CDR1 is SGHRS, CDR2 YFSETQ. The CDR3 covers 16 residues. CDR3 in DNA: TGCGCCAGCAGCTTGGCCAACACAGGGGGTAATTCACCCCTCCACTTT. This translates into CASSLANTGGNSPLHF.

The CDR3 loop is CASSQDDRRISGNTIYF. CDR3 in DNA: TGTGCCAGCAGCCAAGACGATAGGAGAATCTCTGGAAACACCATATATTTT. The chain links TRBV4-2 to TRBJ1-3; D call uncertain. Germline CDR1 LGHNA, CDR2 YNFKEQ. The CDR3 length is 17 residues. Trimming removed 0 bases from V and 0 bases from J, with 12 bases in between.

This clone has just a few counts. CDR3 amino acids: CASNSEGLRGYTF. The CDR3 DNA sequence: TGTGCCAGCAATTCCGAGGGTCTGCGTGGCTACACCTTC. The genes are TRBV2 and TRBJ1-2; no definite D call. CDR3 length equals 13 residues. The V end lost 7 bases, the J end lost 7 bases, and 16 bases lay between the germline ends. CDR1 is SNHLY, CDR2 FYNNEI, per germline.

The chain uses TRBV9 and TRBJ2-5; the D gene could be TRBD1 or TRBD2 (6 bases each). This CDR3 comprises 18 residues. Germline V CDR1 and CDR2: SGDLS, YYNGEE. V was pared by 1 base and J by 4 bases, with 23 bases between. For the CDR3, the DNA is TGTGCCAGCAGCGTATCCTTCGGTAGGGGGGCACGTACAGAGACCCAGTACTTC. Translated, it gives CASSVSFGRGARTETQYF.

The rearrangement joins TRBV6-2 or TRBV6-3 to TRBJ1-3; possibly TRBD1 for D (6 bases). V was cut by 4 bases and J by 5 bases, with 12 bases left in between. The CDR3 has 14 residues. CDR1 is MNHEY, CDR2 SVGEGT, per germline. CDR3 bases: TGTGCCAGCAGTTCCGGACAGCCGAGAAACACCATATATTTT. As protein: CASSSGQPRNTIYF.